These 12 T cell receptor beta chains were sequenced from one sample in a study of T cells in Graves' hyperthyroidism and ophthalmopathy. TCR beta CDR3 sequences were amplified from RNA transcripts. Researchers ran a first-round RT-PCR on the TCR CDR3 using the HTBI primer set. MiXCR, run by TCRdb on the multiplex PCR reads, gives a single entry per CDR3 protein. The sample shows about 98,000 distinct CDR3 sequences, about 37% of them seen only once. The sample taken for sequencing was peripheral blood or thyroid tissue (not recorded which). These receptors were taken from a young woman with Graves' hyperthyroidism.

This clonotype was seen at least ten times. The chain is built from TRBV2 and TRBJ1-2; D call uncertain. V was shortened by 4 bases and J by 9 bases, with 18 bases between the two germline ends. Germline values: CDR1 SNHLY, CDR2 FYNNEI. The CDR3 is made up of 14 amino acids. The CDR3 sequence is CASSASVPGQSYTF. DNA for the CDR3: TGTGCCAGCAGTGCCTCGGTACCCGGCCAGAGCTACACCTTC.

This clonotype was detected ten times or more. The chain employs TRBV24-1 and TRBJ2-3; D perhaps matches TRBD2 (5 bases). In germline, CDR1 is KGHDR, CDR2 SFDVKD. The ends were cut back, 3 bases at V and 11 bases at J, with 14 bases in the middle. The CDR3 extends over 13 amino acids. Written as DNA, the CDR3 is TGTGCCACCAGTGATCCGGAGGTGCGGAAGCAGTATTTT. Its translation is CATSDPEVRKQYF.

The chain joins TRBV24-1 to TRBJ1-1; D is perhaps TRBD1 (5 bases). Trimming stripped 4 bases from V and 1 base from J, with 15 bases between. The CDR3 has 16 residues. CDR1 is KGHDR, CDR2 SFDVKD, per germline. The CDR3 is CATSEAGPGSNTEAFF. DNA for the CDR3: TGTGCCACCAGTGAGGCCGGGCCAGGGTCGAACACTGAAGCTTTCTTT.

This clonotype is deemed medium-sized (0.01 to 0.1%). The chain combines TRBV2 with TRBJ2-5; 7 nucleotides align to TRBD2. Germline V CDR1 and CDR2: SNHLY, FYNNEI. Trimming took 4 bases from V and 9 from J; bases not matched to a gene: 5. This CDR3 region has 12 residues. CDR3 loop: CASSGAREAQYF. DNA of the CDR3: TGTGCCAGCAGTGGGGCTCGGGAGGCCCAGTACTTC.

As to this clonotype: Being one base from a much bigger clone, this may be a read error. The conserved phenylalanine or tryptophan normally closing the CDR3 is absent here, so this likely arose from a read error. V is TRBV15 and J is TRBJ2-7; TRBD2 is a possible D gene (6 bases). Trimming took off 0 bases at V and 3 bases at J, with 12 bases between the two ends. Germline V gene lookup returns CDR1 LNHNV and CDR2 YYDKDF (reference sequence). The CDR3 has 15 residues. Here the CDR3 reads CATSRDRGSGYEQYL. In DNA, the CDR3 is TGTGCCACCAGCAGAGATCGAGGTAGCGGCTACGAGCAGTACCTC.

With respect to this clonotype: At one of its ends the junction is not consistent with the germline gene, which may arise from a read error. The genes are TRBV5-1 and TRBJ2-3; D possibly corresponds to TRBD2 (6 bases). Germline loops: CDR1 SGHRS, CDR2 YFSETQ. This CDR3 region has 16 residues. This CDR3 reads CASNLGLAGPTDTQYF. CDR3 in DNA: TGCGCCAGCAACTTGGGTCTGGCGGGACCCACAGATACGCAGTATTTT.

The table lists this clonotype with many counts. The gene calls are TRBV5-6 and TRBJ2-2, with D uncertain. CDR1 and CDR2 from the germline V gene are SGHDT and YYEEEE. Trimming cost V 4 bases and J 7 bases, with 14 bases left between them. CDR3 length: 14 amino acids. Here the CDR3 DNA reads TGTGCCAGCAGCCCCCCAGCGTGGGGCGGGGAGCTGTTTTTT. Amino acids: CASSPPAWGGELFF.

The J gene is TRBJ2-7, the V gene TRBV20-1, with 11 bases identical to TRBD2. Germline CDR1 reads DFQATT; CDR2 reads SNEGSKA (reference sequence). V shed 0 bases and J 4 bases; nucleotides not matched to a gene: 8. The CDR3 is made up of 16 amino acids. In DNA, the CDR3 is TGCAGTGCTAGAGATTTTACTAGCGGGAGTGGGTACGAGCAGTACTTC. It specifies CSARDFTSGSGYEQYF.

This chain links TRBV2 with TRBJ1-5; D not certain. CDR1 and CDR2 from the germline V gene are SNHLY and FYNNEI. The V gene lost 2 bases and the J gene lost 9 bases, with 17 bases spanning the gap. CDR3 length: 15 amino acids. The CDR3 protein is CASSEFGDSRGPQHF. The DNA for the CDR3 is TGTGCCAGCAGTGAATTTGGGGATAGCCGAGGGCCCCAGCATTTT.

This clonotype has more than one count but fewer than ten. The gene calls are TRBV11-1 and TRBJ2-7, with TRBD1 matching over 8 bases. The CDR3 totals 14 residues. The germline V gene has CDR1 SGHAT and CDR2 FQDESV (reference sequence). V lost 5 bases to trimming and J lost 3 bases; unmatched junction nucleotides: 6. CDR3 in amino acids: CASSHRDRNYEQYF. CDR3 coding DNA: TGTGCCAGCAGCCACCGGGACAGGAACTACGAGCAGTACTTC.

The genes are TRBV30 and TRBJ1-4, with 10 bases lining up with TRBD1. V was pared by 5 bases and J by 5 bases, with 2 bases of the junction left unmatched. Germline CDR1 GTSNPN, CDR2 SVGIG (reference sequence). The CDR3 runs to 13 residues. The CDR3 sequence: CAWDRGLNEKLFF. In DNA, the CDR3 is TGTGCCTGGGACAGGGGGCTCAATGAAAAACTGTTTTTT.

Concerning this clonotype itself: This may stem from a read error, because a much larger clone lies one nucleotide away. The rearrangement uses TRBV6-1 and TRBJ2-7; D may be TRBD1 or TRBD2 (5 bases each). This CDR3 has 15 residues. V was clipped by 5 bases and J by 5 bases, with 19 bases between them. Germline loops: CDR1 MNHNS, CDR2 SASEGT. Written as DNA, the CDR3 is TGTGCCAGCAGTCCCGGGGCAGGGAGTTACCACGAGCAGTACTTC. It is translated as CASSPGAGSYHEQYF.